These 10 T cell receptor beta chains came from one sample sequenced in a study of molecular identifiers for immune sequencing clone quantification. One entry per CDR3 protein results from TCRdb running MiXCR on the PCR reads. The data hold 600,000 to 650,000 distinct CDR3 sequences, with 20% observed a single time. Sequencing was carried out using naive CD8+ T cells from blood, with Jurkat cell RNA spiked in. The subset is: FACS-sorted CD8+CD4-CCR7+CD45RA+ naive T cells. The receptors were gathered from a human donor in good health. Some libraries in this study had Jurkat cell RNA spiked in.

This clonotype was counted at least ten times. The J gene is TRBJ2-1, the V gene TRBV11-2; the D is unclear. Trimming stripped 2 bases from V and 0 bases from J, with 11 bases between. Per the germline V gene, CDR1 is SGHAT and CDR2 is FQNNGV. The CDR3 sequence is 16 residues long. CDR3 region: CASSLRSTNSYNEQFF. Written as DNA, the CDR3 is TGTGCCAGCAGCTTAAGATCCACGAACTCCTACAATGAGCAGTTCTTC.

This clonotype was observed many times. The rearrangement joins TRBV19 to TRBJ1-1; D not certain. The germline V and J ends were trimmed by 5 bases and 7 bases, with 11 bases remaining between them. The CDR3 totals 12 residues. Germline CDR1 is LNHDA and CDR2 is SQIVND (reference sequence). In nucleotides, the CDR3 is TGTGCCAGTAGTTACTCAGACCGTGAAGCTTTCTTT. The encoded protein is CASSYSDREAFF.

In regard to this clonotype: A much larger clone lies one base from this, so it may be a read error. The V and J genes are TRBV6-2 or TRBV6-3 and TRBJ2-3; D might be TRBD1 or TRBD2, each matching 5 bases. Germline lookup yields CDR1 MNHEY and CDR2 SVGEGT. CDR3 length: 18 residues. The CDR3 region is CAGSYLEGRDHSTDTQYF. The DNA of the CDR3 is TGTGCCGGCAGTTATCTCGAGGGAAGGGACCATAGCACAGATACGCAGTATTTT.

This clonotype was seen more than once but under ten times. This chain uses TRBV6-2 or TRBV6-3 with TRBJ2-3; 10 bases match TRBD2. The junction had 13 bases not matched to a gene; V was cut back by 5 bases and J by 5 bases. This CDR3 comprises 17 residues. CDR1 and CDR2 from the germline V gene are MNHEY and SVGEGT. This chain's CDR3 is CASSPRSSGRVGDTQYF. The CDR3 DNA is TGTGCCAGCAGTCCCCGGTCTAGCGGGAGAGTTGGAGATACGCAGTATTTT.

This clonotype was counted ten times or more. Mismatch with germline at one junction end may stem from a read error. The genes are TRBV7-9 and TRBJ1-5, with no clear D. The germline V gene has CDR1 SEHNR and CDR2 FQNEAQ (reference sequence). The CDR3 covers 12 residues. The CDR3 loop reads CAGSGPNQPQHF. In nucleotides, the CDR3 is TGTGCCGGCAGTGGGCCCAATCAGCCCCAGCATTTT.

This clonotype was observed many times. The gene calls are TRBV27 and TRBJ2-3; 9 bases agree with TRBD2. The V gene's germline CDR1 is MNHEY and CDR2 SMNVEV (reference sequence). CDR3 length: 16 residues. Trimming at V came to 5 bases and at J to 4 bases, leaving 10 bases not matched to a gene. CDR3 bases: TGTGCCAGCAGTCTGACTAGCGGAGCGTTGGCAGATACGCAGTATTTT. Protein product: CASSLTSGALADTQYF.

Worth noting for this clonotype: This clone may be a read error of a much larger clone one base away. The V call is TRBV5-6, the J call TRBJ2-7, with 9 bases lining up with TRBD2. V lost 3 bases to trimming and J lost 5 bases; unmatched junction nucleotides: 3. The germline gives CDR1 SGHDT, CDR2 YYEEEE. This CDR3 spans 13 amino acids. This chain's CDR3 is CASSSAGGHEQYF. CDR3 nucleotide sequence: TGTGCCAGCAGCTCTGCGGGGGGGCACGAGCAGTACTTC.

This clonotype has a count of ten or more. The chain is built from TRBV7-9 and TRBJ2-3, with 10 bases identical to TRBD2. The germline V gene has CDR1 SEHNR and CDR2 FQNEAQ (reference sequence). The CDR3 sequence is 17 residues long. V shed 1 base and J 3 bases; nucleotides not matched to a gene: 7. The CDR3 DNA follows: TGTGCCAGCAGCTTAGGTACTAGCGGGACACTAACAGATACGCAGTATTTT. The encoded protein is CASSLGTSGTLTDTQYF.

This clonotype was observed many times. The rearrangement links TRBV4-3 to TRBJ1-4, with TRBD1 matching 7 bases. Germline CDR1 reads LGHNA; CDR2 reads YSLEER. The CDR3 runs 16 residues. V trimming: 0 bases; J trimming: 4 bases; junction bases outside the gene matches: 5. The CDR3 spells CASSQDGQVVNEKLFF. The CDR3 DNA is TGCGCCAGCAGCCAAGATGGACAGGTGGTTAATGAAAAACTGTTTTTT.

This clonotype was seen ten or more times. CDR3: CASSITEVPLETQYF. DNA for the CDR3: TGTGCCAGCAGTATAACGGAAGTTCCTCTGGAGACCCAGTACTTC. V is TRBV2 and J is TRBJ2-5; D is undetermined. The length of the CDR3 is 15 residues. Trimming removed 5 bases from V and 5 bases from J, with 18 bases in between. CDR1 is SNHLY and CDR2 is FYNNEI in the germline V gene.